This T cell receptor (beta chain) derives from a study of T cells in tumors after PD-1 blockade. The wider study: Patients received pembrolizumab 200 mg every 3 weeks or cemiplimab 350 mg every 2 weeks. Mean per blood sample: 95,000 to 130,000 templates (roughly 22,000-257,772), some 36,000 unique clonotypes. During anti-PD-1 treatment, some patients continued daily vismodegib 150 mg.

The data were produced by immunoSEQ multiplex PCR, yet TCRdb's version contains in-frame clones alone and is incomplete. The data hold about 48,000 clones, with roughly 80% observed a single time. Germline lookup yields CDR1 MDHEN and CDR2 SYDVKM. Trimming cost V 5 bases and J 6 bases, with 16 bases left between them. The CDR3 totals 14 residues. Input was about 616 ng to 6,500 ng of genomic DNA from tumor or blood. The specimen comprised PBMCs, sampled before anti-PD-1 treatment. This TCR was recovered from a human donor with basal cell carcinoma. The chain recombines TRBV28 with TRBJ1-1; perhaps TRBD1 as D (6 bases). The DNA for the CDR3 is TGTGCCAGCAGTCCCCAGGGGCAGGGGTCTGAAGCTTTCTTT. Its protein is CASSPQGQGSEAFF.